One and the same sample provided the 25 T cell receptor beta chains below, sequenced in a study of cytomegalovirus exposure and HLA in healthy donors (dated by TCRdb to the late 2010s). Library preparation was by the immunoSEQ multiplex PCR assay. As stored in TCRdb, this immuneACCESS dataset retains in-frame rearrangements with V and J assigned. A fraction of the clones does not appear; measured against another copy, unresolved V genes explain less than half of the discrepancy, and the remainder lacks a known reason. The sample profile shows 280,000 or so clones; 88% of them were found once. The top ten clonotypes cover about 0.86% of the sample. The sequencing input was PBMCs. All receptors derive from a young woman in good health and CMV-seronegative.

The chain employs TRBV28 and TRBJ2-5, with a possible D match to TRBD1 (5 bases). Germline lookup yields CDR1 MDHEN and CDR2 SYDVKM. V lost 4 bases and J lost 3, with 15 bases in between. This CDR3 has 15 amino acids. The CDR3 bases are TGTGCCAGCAGTTGGGCAGGGCGTGGGAAAGAGACCCAGTACTTC. Protein product: CASSWAGRGKETQYF. Looking up the rest from reference TRBV28 and TRBJ2-5 gives the full variable domain: DVKVTQSSRYLVKRTGEKVFLECVQDMDHENMFWYRQDPGLGLRLIYFSYDVKMKEKGDIPEGYSVSREKKERFSLILESASTNQTSMYLCASSWAGRGKETQYFGPGTRLLVL.

CDR3 residues: CASSQVSGRVEQFF. The CDR3 coding sequence is TGCGCCAGCAGCCAAGTAAGCGGGAGGGTTGAGCAGTTCTTC. V is TRBV4-3 and J is TRBJ2-1; TRBD2 matches 10 bases. The CDR3 covers 14 residues. Losses at the gene ends were 1 base for V and 9 bases for J; bases not matched to a gene: 3. Germline CDR1 and CDR2: LGHNA and YSLEER.

The J gene is TRBJ2-1, the V gene TRBV27; 8 nucleotides match TRBD2. Trimming removed 8 bases from V and 3 bases from J; junction bases left unmatched: 15. From germline, CDR1 is MNHEY and CDR2 SMNVEV (reference sequence). This CDR3 has 17 amino acids. The CDR3 nucleotides read TGTGCCAGCTCCTCAGGAGCGGGAGTAAACTTCTACAATGAGCAGTTCTTC. Its translation: CASSSGAGVNFYNEQFF.

The J gene is TRBJ1-2, the V gene TRBV15; the match to TRBD1 covers 8 bases. V dropped 0 bases and J dropped 3; count of bases not matched to a gene: 3. The germline gives CDR1 LNHNV, CDR2 YYDKDF (reference sequence). The CDR3 contains 15 residues. The CDR3 loop is CATSRETGVDYGYTF. CDR3 in DNA: TGTGCCACCAGCAGAGAGACAGGGGTCGACTATGGCTACACCTTC.

This clone is a singleton in its sample. This chain connects TRBV15 to TRBJ2-3; 11 positions agree with TRBD2. The length of the CDR3 is 17 residues. V was clipped by 0 bases and J by 3 bases; unmatched bases: 5. The germline gives CDR1 LNHNV, CDR2 YYDKDF (reference sequence). CDR3 DNA: TGTGCCACCAGCAGAGATTTAGCGGGAGGGCCAACAGATACGCAGTATTTT. This sequence encodes CATSRDLAGGPTDTQYF.

The chain couples TRBV27 to TRBJ2-3; D gene uncertain. Trimming cost V 0 bases and J 1 base, with 5 bases left between them. The CDR3 runs to 14 residues. Germline V gene lookup returns CDR1 MNHEY and CDR2 SMNVEV (reference sequence). The CDR3 reads CASSLSPGTDTQYF. For the CDR3, the DNA is TGTGCCAGCAGTTTATCCCCCGGCACAGATACGCAGTATTTT.

Regarding this clone: Mismatch with germline at one junction end may stem from a read error. The chain employs TRBV7-7 and TRBJ1-2; tentative D call: TRBD1 (5 bases). Germline CDR1 reads SSHAT; CDR2 reads FNYEAQ (reference sequence). CDR3 length equals 14 residues. The CDR3 DNA sequence: TGTGCTAGCAGCCTGACAGATACTAACTATGGCTACACCTTC. Amino acid sequence: CASSLTDTNYGYTF.

The table lists this clone with a few counts. The gene calls are TRBV9 and TRBJ1-6; D perhaps matches TRBD1 (6 bases). Trimming removed 1 base from V and 8 bases from J, with 16 bases in between. There are 16 residues in the CDR3. CDR1 is SGDLS, CDR2 YYNGEE, per germline. The CDR3 sequence: CASSVTSGVRDSPLHF. The CDR3 DNA sequence: TGTGCCAGCAGCGTAACGTCAGGGGTTAGGGATTCACCCCTCCACTTT. Drawing the rest from reference TRBV9 and TRBJ1-6, the complete variable domain is DSGVTQTPKHLITATGQRVTLRCSPRSGDLSVYWYQQSLDQGLQFLIQYYNGEERAKGNILERFSAQQFPDLHSELNLSSLELGDSALYFCASSVTSGVRDSPLHFGNGTRLTVT.

The genes are TRBV9 and TRBJ2-7; 12 nucleotides align to TRBD2. Looked up from germline, CDR1 is SGDLS and CDR2 is YYNGEE. The CDR3 loop spans 16 amino acids. The V segment lost 3 bases and the J segment 2 bases; nucleotides outside the gene matches: 6. In DNA, the CDR3 is TGTGCCAGCAGCGAGACTAGCGGGAGTCGTCCCTACGAGCAGTACTTC. It is translated as CASSETSGSRPYEQYF.

The chain has TRBV28 and TRBJ1-2; D remains unclear. Germline CDR1 reads MDHEN; CDR2 reads SYDVKM. This CDR3 has 15 residues. Trimming removed 4 bases at V and 0 bases at J, with 12 bases between. The CDR3 is CASSSAGGPNYGYTF. In nucleotides, the CDR3 is TGTGCCAGCAGTTCGGCGGGAGGACCTAACTATGGCTACACCTTC.

V usage is TRBV4-2 and J usage is TRBJ1-1; 9 bases are a match to TRBD1. In germline, CDR1 is LGHNA, CDR2 YNFKEQ. The junction had 26 bases not matched to a gene; V was cut back by 1 base and J by 5 bases. The CDR3 is 22 residues long. DNA for the CDR3: TGTGCCAGCAGCCAAGGTATGGTGTATGGGGGACAGGGAGGAACAGGAGGTACTGAAGCTTTCTTT. Translated, it gives CASSQGMVYGGQGGTGGTEAFF.

This chain joins TRBV28 and TRBJ1-2; tentatively, D is TRBD1 (5 bases). The V end lost 7 bases, the J end lost 5 bases, and 11 bases lay between the germline ends. Germline V lookup: CDR1 MDHEN, CDR2 SYDVKM. The CDR3 sequence is 12 residues long. Here the CDR3 reads CASNAGTYGYTF. Written as DNA, the CDR3 is TGTGCCAGCAACGCGGGGACTTATGGCTACACCTTC.

CDR3 residues: CARRTSGNYEQYF. CDR3 sequence (DNA): TGTGCCCGAAGGACTAGCGGGAACTACGAGCAGTACTTC. The chain links TRBV30 to TRBJ2-7, with 12 bases identical to TRBD2. The V gene end was trimmed by 8 bases and the J gene end by 3 bases; junction bases not matched to a gene: 5. CDR1 and CDR2 from the germline V gene are GTSNPN and SVGIG (reference sequence). The CDR3 runs 13 residues. Together with reference TRBV30 and TRBJ2-7, the CDR3 gives the full variable domain: SQTIHQWPATLVQPVGSPLSLECTVEGTSNPNLYWYRQAAGRGLQLLFYSVGIGQISSEVPQNLSASRPQDRQFILSSKKLLLSDSGFYLCARRTSGNYEQYFGPGTRLTVT.

The V call is TRBV9, the J call TRBJ1-1, with TRBD1 as a possible D gene (6 bases). The CDR3 covers 16 residues. Germline loops: CDR1 SGDLS, CDR2 YYNGEE. The V end lost 0 bases, the J end lost 1 base, and 13 bases lay between the germline ends. The CDR3 coding sequence is TGTGCCAGCAGCGTAGTCGCCAGGGGCGCGAACACTGAAGCTTTCTTT. Translating it yields CASSVVARGANTEAFF.

V usage is TRBV2 and J usage is TRBJ2-6; 10 bases are shared with TRBD2. The germline V gene encodes CDR1 SNHLY and CDR2 FYNNEI. The V segment lost 10 bases and the J segment 2 bases; nucleotides outside the gene matches: 14. The CDR3 length is 18 residues. The CDR3 sequence is CAKGLGLAVPTGANVLTF. DNA of the CDR3: TGTGCCAAAGGACTTGGACTAGCGGTCCCCACTGGGGCCAACGTCCTGACTTTC.

The chain uses TRBV7-8 and TRBJ2-1, with 12 bases lining up with TRBD2. V lost 5 bases and J lost 2; bases outside the gene matches: 4. The CDR3 consists of 16 residues. Germline V CDR1 and CDR2: SGHVS, FQNEAQ. The DNA of the CDR3 is TGTGCCAGCAGCCGGCGGACTAGCGGGACCTACAATGAGCAGTTCTTC. This sequence encodes CASSRRTSGTYNEQFF.

This clone occurred a few times. The chain recombines TRBV5-6 with TRBJ2-7; D is perhaps TRBD1 (5 bases). The CDR3 is 11 amino acids. The V end was cut by 4 bases, the J end by 6 bases, with 8 bases between. CDR1 SGHDT and CDR2 YYEEEE come from the germline V gene. The CDR3 here is CASSEGVEQYF. In DNA form, the CDR3 reads TGTGCCAGCAGCGAAGGGGTCGAGCAGTACTTC.

CDR3 protein: CASSNFGTGDYNEQFF. DNA for the CDR3: TGTGCCAGCTCCAACTTCGGGACAGGGGACTACAATGAGCAGTTCTTC. The chain carries TRBV18 and TRBJ2-1, with 10 bases fitting TRBD1. Unmatched junction bases numbered 8, after V lost 6 bases and J lost 3 bases. From germline, CDR1 is KGHSH and CDR2 LQKENI. This CDR3 region has 16 residues.

The chain has TRBV28 and TRBJ2-1, with TRBD2 identical over 8 bases. Trimming took 6 bases from V and 9 from J; bases not matched to a gene: 10. The germline CDR1 and CDR2 sequences are MDHEN and SYDVKM. There are 14 residues in the CDR3. CDR3 protein: CASRRGTSLPEQFF. DNA of the CDR3: TGTGCCAGCAGGAGAGGGACTAGTCTTCCTGAGCAGTTCTTC.

The J gene is TRBJ1-3, the V gene TRBV6-1, with D maybe TRBD1 (5 bases). Trimming stripped 3 bases from V and 3 bases from J, with 15 bases between. There are 16 residues in the CDR3. From germline, CDR1 is MNHNS and CDR2 SASEGT. CDR3 residues: CASSELQGGVGNTIYF. The CDR3 coding sequence is TGTGCCAGCAGTGAGCTCCAGGGTGGCGTTGGAAACACCATATATTTT.

A single count supports this clone. The CDR3 DNA is TGTGCCAGCTGCAGAGCGGCTGACAGGGTGACCCCCGAGGAGCTGTTTTTT. It encodes CASCRAADRVTPEELFF. The chain recombines TRBV9 with TRBJ2-2, with TRBD1 identical over 7 bases. Germline-derived CDR1 and CDR2 are SGDLS and YYNGEE. V lost 7 bases to trimming and J lost 10 bases; unmatched junction nucleotides: 22. CDR3 length equals 17 residues.

The chain carries TRBV13 and TRBJ1-1, with D unclear. CDR1 and CDR2 (germline): PRHDT, FYEKMQ (reference sequence). The CDR3 loop spans 13 amino acids. Trimming left V 5 bases short and J 6 bases short, with 13 bases between. The CDR3 region is CASSKQGRPEAFF. CDR3 DNA: TGTGCCAGCAGCAAGCAAGGGAGGCCTGAAGCTTTCTTT.

The chain links TRBV14 to TRBJ1-2; 9 nucleotides line up with TRBD1. Germline loops: CDR1 SGHDN, CDR2 FVKESK. The V and J ends lost 2 bases and 7 bases, in that order; junction bases with no gene match: 8. The CDR3 covers 15 residues. Here the CDR3 reads CASSQTGTGSSGYTF. The CDR3 DNA reads as TGTGCCAGCAGCCAAACCGGGACAGGGTCCTCTGGCTACACCTTC. The entire variable domain, with the rest obtained from reference TRBV14 and TRBJ1-2, is as follows: EAGVTQFPSHSVIEKGQTVTLRCDPISGHDNLYWYRRVMGKEIKFLLHFVKESKQDESGMPNNRFLAERTGGTYSTLKVQPAELEDSGVYFCASSQTGTGSSGYTFGSGTRLTVV.

The chain has TRBV4-3 and TRBJ2-1; D is possibly TRBD2 (6 bases). V shed 0 bases and J shed 6 bases, with 15 bases lying between them. Looked up from germline, CDR1 is LGHNA and CDR2 is YSLEER. The CDR3 totals 16 residues. CDR3 in amino acids: CASSQDNREWVNEQFF. The CDR3 DNA reads as TGCGCCAGCAGCCAAGATAACCGGGAGTGGGTCAATGAGCAGTTCTTC.

The V gene is TRBV5-1, the J gene TRBJ1-2; D possibly corresponds to TRBD1 (6 bases). Trimming removed 0 bases from V and 2 bases from J, with 11 bases in between. The CDR3 sequence is 15 residues long. The V gene's germline CDR1 is SGHRS and CDR2 YFSETQ. This CDR3 reads CASSLDPGENYGYTF. In nucleotides, the CDR3 is TGCGCCAGCAGCTTGGATCCAGGGGAAAACTATGGCTACACCTTC.